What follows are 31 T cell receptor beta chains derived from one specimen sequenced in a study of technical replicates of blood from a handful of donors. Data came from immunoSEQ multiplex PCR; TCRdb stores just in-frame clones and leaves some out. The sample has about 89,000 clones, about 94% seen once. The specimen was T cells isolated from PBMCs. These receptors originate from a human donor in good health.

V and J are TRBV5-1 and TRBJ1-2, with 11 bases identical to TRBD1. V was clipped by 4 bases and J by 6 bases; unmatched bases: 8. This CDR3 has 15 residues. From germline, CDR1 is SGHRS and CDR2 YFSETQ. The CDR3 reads CASSIRTGGEHGYTF. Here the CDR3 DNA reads TGCGCCAGCAGCATCCGGACAGGGGGCGAACATGGCTACACCTTC. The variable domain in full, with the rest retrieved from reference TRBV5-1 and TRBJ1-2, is KAGVTQTPRYLIKTRGQQVTLSCSPISGHRSVSWYQQTPGQGLQFLFEYFSETQRNKGNFPGRFSGRQFSNSRSEMNVSTLELGDSALYLCASSIRTGGEHGYTFGSGTRLTVV.

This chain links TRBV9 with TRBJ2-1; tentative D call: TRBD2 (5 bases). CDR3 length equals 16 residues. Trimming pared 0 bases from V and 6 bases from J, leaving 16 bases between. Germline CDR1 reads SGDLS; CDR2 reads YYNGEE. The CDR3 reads CASSVEGSPLSNEQFF. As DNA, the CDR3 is TGTGCCAGCAGCGTAGAAGGGAGCCCCCTGTCCAATGAGCAGTTCTTC.

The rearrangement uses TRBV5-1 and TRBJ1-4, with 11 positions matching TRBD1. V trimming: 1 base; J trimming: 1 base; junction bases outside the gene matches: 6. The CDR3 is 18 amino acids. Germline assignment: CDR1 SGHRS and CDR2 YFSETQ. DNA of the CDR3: TGCGCCAGCAGCTTGCGACCGGGACAGGGGGTAACTAATGAAAAACTGTTTTTT. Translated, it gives CASSLRPGQGVTNEKLFF.

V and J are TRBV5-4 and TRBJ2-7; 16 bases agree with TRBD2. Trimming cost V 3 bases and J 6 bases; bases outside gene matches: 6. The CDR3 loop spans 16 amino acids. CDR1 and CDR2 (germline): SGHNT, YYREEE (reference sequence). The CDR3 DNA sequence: TGTGCCAGCAGCTCCGGGACTAGCGGGGGGGCCGGCGAGCAGTACTTC. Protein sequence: CASSSGTSGGAGEQYF.

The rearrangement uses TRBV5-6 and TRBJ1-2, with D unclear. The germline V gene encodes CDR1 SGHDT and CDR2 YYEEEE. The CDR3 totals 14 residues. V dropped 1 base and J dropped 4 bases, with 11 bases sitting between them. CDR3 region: CASSLSSGRYGYTF. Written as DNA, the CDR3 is TGTGCCAGCAGCTTGTCGTCAGGCCGCTATGGCTACACCTTC.

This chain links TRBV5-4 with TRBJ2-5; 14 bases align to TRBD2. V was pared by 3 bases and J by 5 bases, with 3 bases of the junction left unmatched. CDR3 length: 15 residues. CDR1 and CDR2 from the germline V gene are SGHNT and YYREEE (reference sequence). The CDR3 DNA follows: TGTGCCAGCAGCTGGACTAGCGGGGGGACGGAGACCCAGTACTTC. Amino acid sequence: CASSWTSGGTETQYF.

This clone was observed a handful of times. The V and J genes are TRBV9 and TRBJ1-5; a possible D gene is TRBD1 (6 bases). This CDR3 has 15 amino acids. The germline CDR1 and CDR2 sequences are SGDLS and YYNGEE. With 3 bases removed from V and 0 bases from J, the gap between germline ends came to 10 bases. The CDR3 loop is CASSGTGFSNQPQHF. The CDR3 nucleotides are TGTGCCAGCAGCGGCACAGGGTTTAGCAATCAGCCCCAGCATTTT.

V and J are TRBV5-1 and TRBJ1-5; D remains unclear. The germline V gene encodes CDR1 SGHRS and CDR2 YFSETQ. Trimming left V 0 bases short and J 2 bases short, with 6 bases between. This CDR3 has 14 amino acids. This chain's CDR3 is CASSLDPGNQPQHF. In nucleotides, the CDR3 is TGCGCCAGCAGCTTGGATCCCGGCAATCAGCCCCAGCATTTT.

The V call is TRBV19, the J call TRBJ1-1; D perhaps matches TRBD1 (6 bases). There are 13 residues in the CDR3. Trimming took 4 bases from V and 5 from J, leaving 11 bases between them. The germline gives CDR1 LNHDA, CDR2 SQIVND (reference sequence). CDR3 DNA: TGTGCCAGTAGTAAACCACAGGGAACTGAAGCTTTCTTT. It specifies CASSKPQGTEAFF.

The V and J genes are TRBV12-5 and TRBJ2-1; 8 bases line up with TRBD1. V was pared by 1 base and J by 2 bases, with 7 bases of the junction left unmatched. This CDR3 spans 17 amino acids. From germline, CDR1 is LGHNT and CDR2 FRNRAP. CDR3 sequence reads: CASGLELTGAPYNEQFF. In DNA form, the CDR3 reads TGTGCTAGTGGTTTGGAGCTGACAGGGGCCCCCTACAATGAGCAGTTCTTC. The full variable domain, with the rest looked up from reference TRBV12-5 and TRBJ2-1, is DARVTQTPRHKVTEMGQEVTMRCQPILGHNTVFWYRQTMMQGLELLAYFRNRAPLDDSGMPKDRFSAEMPDATLATLKIQPSEPRDSAVYFCASGLELTGAPYNEQFFGPGTRLTVL.

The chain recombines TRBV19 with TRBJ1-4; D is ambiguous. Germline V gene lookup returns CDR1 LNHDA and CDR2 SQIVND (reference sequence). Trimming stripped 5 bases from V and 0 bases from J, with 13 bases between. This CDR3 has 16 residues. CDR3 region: CASSLLWLATNEKLFF. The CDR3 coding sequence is TGTGCCAGTAGTCTCCTTTGGCTTGCAACTAATGAAAAACTGTTTTTT.

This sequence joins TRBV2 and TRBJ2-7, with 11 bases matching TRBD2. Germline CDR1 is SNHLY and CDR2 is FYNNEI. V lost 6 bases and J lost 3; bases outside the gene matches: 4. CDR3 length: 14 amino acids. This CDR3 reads CASRGTSGLYEQYF. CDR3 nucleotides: TGTGCCAGCAGGGGGACTAGCGGTCTCTACGAGCAGTACTTC.

In DNA form, the CDR3 reads TGTGCCAGCAGCTCCACGACGACTAGCTTTTGGGAGACCCAGTACTTC. Protein sequence: CASSSTTTSFWETQYF. This chain connects TRBV5-4 to TRBJ2-5; 7 bases match TRBD2. After removal of 3 bases from V and 5 bases from J, the junction contained 13 bases not matched to a gene. The CDR3 sequence is 16 residues long. The germline CDR1 and CDR2 sequences are SGHNT and YYREEE (reference sequence).

CDR3 amino acids: CATSQGTGGLLSEAFF. The CDR3 DNA follows: TGTGCCACCAGCCAAGGGACAGGGGGGCTTCTTTCCGAAGCTTTCTTT. This chain connects TRBV15 to TRBJ1-1; 11 bases align to TRBD1. V gave up 5 bases and J gave up 8 bases; unmatched junction bases: 13. The CDR3 is made up of 16 amino acids. Per the germline V gene, CDR1 is LNHNV and CDR2 is YYDKDF (reference sequence).

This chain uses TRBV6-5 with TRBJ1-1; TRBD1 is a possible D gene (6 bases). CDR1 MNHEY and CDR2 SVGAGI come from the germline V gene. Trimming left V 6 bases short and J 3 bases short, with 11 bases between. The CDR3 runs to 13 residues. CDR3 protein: CASRRTVDTEAFF. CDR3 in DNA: TGTGCCAGCAGGAGGACAGTAGACACTGAAGCTTTCTTT.

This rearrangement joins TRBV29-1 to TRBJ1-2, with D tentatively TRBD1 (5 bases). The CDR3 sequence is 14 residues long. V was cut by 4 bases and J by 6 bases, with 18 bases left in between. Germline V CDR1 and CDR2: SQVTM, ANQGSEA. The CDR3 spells CSVVPDRGWDGYTF. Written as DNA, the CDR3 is TGCAGCGTTGTCCCCGACCGGGGGTGGGATGGCTACACCTTC.

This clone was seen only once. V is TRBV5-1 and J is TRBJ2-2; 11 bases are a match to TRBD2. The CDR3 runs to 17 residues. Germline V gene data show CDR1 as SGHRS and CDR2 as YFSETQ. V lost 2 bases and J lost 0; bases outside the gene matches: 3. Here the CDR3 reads CASSFLAGGANTGELFF. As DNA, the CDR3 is TGCGCCAGCAGCTTTCTAGCGGGGGGCGCGAACACCGGGGAGCTGTTTTTT.

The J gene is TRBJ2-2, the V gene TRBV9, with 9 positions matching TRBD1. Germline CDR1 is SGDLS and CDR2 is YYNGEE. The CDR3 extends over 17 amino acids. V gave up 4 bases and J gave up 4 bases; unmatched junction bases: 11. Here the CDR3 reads CASSPQGGTGLTGELFF. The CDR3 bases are TGTGCCAGCAGCCCCCAGGGGGGGACAGGGCTCACCGGGGAGCTGTTTTTT.

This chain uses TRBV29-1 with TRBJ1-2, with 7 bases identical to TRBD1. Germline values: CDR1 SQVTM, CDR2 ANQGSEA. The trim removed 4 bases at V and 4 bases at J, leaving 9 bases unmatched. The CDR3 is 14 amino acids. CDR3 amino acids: CSVVEGQETYGYTF. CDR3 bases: TGCAGCGTTGTGGAAGGACAGGAAACCTATGGCTACACCTTC.

CDR3 sequence: CASSAGLAAVEQFF. In DNA, the CDR3 is TGTGCCAGCAGTGCAGGACTAGCCGCGGTTGAGCAGTTCTTC. V usage is TRBV6-1 and J usage is TRBJ2-1; 8 positions match TRBD2. Trimming cost V 4 bases and J 9 bases; bases outside gene matches: 8. The CDR3 loop spans 14 amino acids. CDR1 is MNHNS and CDR2 is SASEGT in the germline V gene.

CDR3 coding DNA: TGTGCCAGCAGTTCCCGGGGGTGGGGCAAAAACATTCAGTACTTC. Protein: CASSSRGWGKNIQYF. The rearrangement links TRBV6-5 to TRBJ2-4, with D tentatively TRBD2 (6 bases). CDR1 and CDR2 (germline): MNHEY, SVGAGI. The CDR3 contains 15 residues. V gave up 4 bases and J gave up 3 bases, with 13 bases separating them.

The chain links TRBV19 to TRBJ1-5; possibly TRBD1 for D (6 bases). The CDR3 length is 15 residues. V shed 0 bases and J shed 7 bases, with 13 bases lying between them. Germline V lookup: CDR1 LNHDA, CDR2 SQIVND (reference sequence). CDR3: CASSIDRAGGQPQHF. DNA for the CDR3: TGTGCCAGTAGTATAGACAGGGCGGGGGGCCAGCCCCAGCATTTT.

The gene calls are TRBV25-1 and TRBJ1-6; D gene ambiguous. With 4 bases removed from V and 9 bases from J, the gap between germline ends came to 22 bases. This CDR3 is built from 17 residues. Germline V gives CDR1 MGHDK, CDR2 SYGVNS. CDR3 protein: CASSGEKTSWSSSPLHF. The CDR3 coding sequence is TGTGCCAGCAGTGGAGAGAAAACTTCGTGGAGCAGTTCACCCCTCCACTTT.

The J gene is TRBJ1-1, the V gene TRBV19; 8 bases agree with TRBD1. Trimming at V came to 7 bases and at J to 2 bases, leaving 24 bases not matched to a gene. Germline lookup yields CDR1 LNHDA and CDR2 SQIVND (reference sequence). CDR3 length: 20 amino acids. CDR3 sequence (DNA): TGTGCCAGTACACTGGCCGGGACAGGCGAACCTTTGGCCGACAACACTGAAGCTTTCTTT. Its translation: CASTLAGTGEPLADNTEAFF.

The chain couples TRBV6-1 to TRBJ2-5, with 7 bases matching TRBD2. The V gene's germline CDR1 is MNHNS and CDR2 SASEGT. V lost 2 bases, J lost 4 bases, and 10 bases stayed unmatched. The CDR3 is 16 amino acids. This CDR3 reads CASSEPGTIGRETQYF. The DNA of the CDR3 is TGTGCCAGCAGTGAACCGGGGACTATAGGACGAGAGACCCAGTACTTC.

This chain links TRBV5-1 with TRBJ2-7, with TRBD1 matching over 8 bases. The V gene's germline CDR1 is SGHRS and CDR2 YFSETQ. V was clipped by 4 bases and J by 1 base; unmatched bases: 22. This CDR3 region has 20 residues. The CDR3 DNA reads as TGCGCCAGCAGCGCAAGGGGCCAGGGGGCGCGAGGTCTCGTGTCCTACGAGCAGTACTTC. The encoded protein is CASSARGQGARGLVSYEQYF.

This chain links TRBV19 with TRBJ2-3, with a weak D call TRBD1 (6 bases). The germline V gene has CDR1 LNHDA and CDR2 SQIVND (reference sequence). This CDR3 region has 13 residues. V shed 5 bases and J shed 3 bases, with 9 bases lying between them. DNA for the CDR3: TGTGCCAGTAGTGGGCAGGGGACAGATACGCAGTATTTT. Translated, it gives CASSGQGTDTQYF.

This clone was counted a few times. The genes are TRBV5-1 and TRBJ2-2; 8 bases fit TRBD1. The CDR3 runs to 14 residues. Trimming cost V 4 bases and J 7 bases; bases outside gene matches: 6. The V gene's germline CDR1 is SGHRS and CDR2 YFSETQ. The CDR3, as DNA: TGCGCCAGCAGCGGATTACAGGGGGTCGGGGAGCTGTTTTTT. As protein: CASSGLQGVGELFF.

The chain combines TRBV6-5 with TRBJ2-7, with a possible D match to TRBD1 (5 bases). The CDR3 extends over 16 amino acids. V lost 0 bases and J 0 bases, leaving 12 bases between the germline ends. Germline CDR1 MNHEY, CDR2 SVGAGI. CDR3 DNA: TGTGCCAGCAGTTACTCGGGGCAGTCGAGCTCCTACGAGCAGTACTTC. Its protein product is CASSYSGQSSSYEQYF.

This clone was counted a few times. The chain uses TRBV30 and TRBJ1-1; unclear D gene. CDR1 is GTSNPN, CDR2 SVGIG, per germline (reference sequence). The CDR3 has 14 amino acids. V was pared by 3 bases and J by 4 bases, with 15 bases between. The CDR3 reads CAWRKRGVGTEAFF. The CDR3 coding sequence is TGTGCCTGGAGAAAGCGGGGAGTCGGCACTGAAGCTTTCTTT.

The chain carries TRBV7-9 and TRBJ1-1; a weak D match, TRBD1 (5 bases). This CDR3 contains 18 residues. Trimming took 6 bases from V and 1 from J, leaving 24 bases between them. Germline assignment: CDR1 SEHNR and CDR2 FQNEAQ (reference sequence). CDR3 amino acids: CASRPKGRKKGANTEAFF. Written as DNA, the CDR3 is TGTGCCAGCAGGCCCAAGGGAAGGAAAAAAGGGGCGAACACTGAAGCTTTCTTT. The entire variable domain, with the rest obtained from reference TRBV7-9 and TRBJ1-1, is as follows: DTGVSQNPRHKITKRGQNVTFRCDPISEHNRLYWYRQTLGQGPEFLTYFQNEAQLEKSRLLSDRFSAERPKGSFSTLEIQRTEQGDSAMYLCASRPKGRKKGANTEAFFGQGTRLTVV.